Listed below are T cell receptor beta chains from one sample, sequenced in a study of technical replicates of blood from a handful of donors. Clones were read by immunoSEQ multiplex PCR, and TCRdb kept only the in-frame ones, dropping some. The top ten clones hold about 0.39% of a sample with roughly 100,000 clones, almost 97% of them seen once. The sample consisted of T cells isolated from PBMCs. These receptors were collected from a human donor in good health. The CDR3 runs from the conserved cysteine through the conserved F or W. The D gene is left open where the match is weak. Where a row states a size, it is once, few, many or the class of an expanded clone; other rows omit it.

>TRBJ2-7|TRBV28|TRBD1|-
TGTGCCAGCAGGCGACAGGGGGCGCAAAACGAGCAGTACTTC
CASRRQGAQNEQYF
>TRBJ1-1|TRBV19|-|-
TGTGCCAGTAAGAACGAGGGAACTGAAGCTTTCTTT
CASKNEGTEAFF
>TRBJ1-4|TRBV6-5|-|-
TGTGCCAGCACCAGGCTCCTGGCCAATGAAAAACTGTTTTTT
CASTRLLANEKLFF
>TRBJ1-1|TRBV27|-|once
TGTGCCAGCAGCCTTTCGACAGGGAACACTGAAGCTTTCTTT
CASSLSTGNTEAFF
>TRBJ1-1|TRBV7-3|-|-
TGTGCCAGCAGCTCGGACACGAACACTGAAGCTTTCTTT
CASSSDTNTEAFF
>TRBJ2-7|TRBV5-1|-|-
TGCGCCAGCAGCTTCGGGGCCGACAGGCGGAGGCAGTACTTC
CASSFGADRRRQYF
>TRBJ2-1|TRBV9|TRBD2|-
TGTGCCAGCAGCGTAGAACTAGCGGGAGGGAAGGAGCAGTTCTTC
CASSVELAGGKEQFF
>TRBJ2-1|TRBV11-2|TRBD2|-
TGTGCCAGCAGCTTAGATGCGGGAGGTTTGAATGAGCAGTTCTTC
CASSLDAGGLNEQFF
>TRBJ1-1|TRBV29-1|-|-
TGCAGCGTTAAAAGGGGCGGGAACACTGAAGCTTTCTTT
CSVKRGGNTEAFF
>TRBJ1-5|TRBV10-3|-|-
TGTGCCATCAGTGATCGGGGTAAGACTCAGCCCCAGCATTTT
CAISDRGKTQPQHF
>TRBJ1-2|TRBV30|-|-
TGTGCCTGGAGGAACGGTTACTATGGCTACACCTTC
CAWRNGYYGYTF
>TRBJ2-6|TRBV11-2|-|-
TGTGCCAGCAGCTTAAGGATGGGCCGCCTTCAGTCTGGGGCCAACGTCCTGACTTTC
CASSLRMGRLQSGANVLTF
>TRBJ2-1|TRBV5-6|-|-
TGTGCCAGCAGCTTTAACCCGGGAAATGAGCAGTTCTTC
CASSFNPGNEQFF
>TRBJ2-7|TRBV7-9|TRBD2|-
TGTGCCAGCGGACCACTAGCGGGAGTTAGGGCCTACGAGCAGTACTTC
CASGPLAGVRAYEQYF
>TRBJ2-6|TRBV7-2|TRBD2|-
TGTGCCAATGGACTAGCGTACTCTGGGGCCAACGTCCTGACTTTC
CANGLAYSGANVLTF
>TRBJ1-4|TRBV9|-|-
TGTGCCAGCAGTTTCCAGACAGACCTTAATGAAAAACTGTTTTTT
CASSFQTDLNEKLFF
>TRBJ2-7|TRBV4-3|TRBD2|-
TGCGCCAGCAGCCAAGATAGGTTTGCTAGCGGCTACGAGCAGTACTTC
CASSQDRFASGYEQYF
>TRBJ2-7|TRBV11-3|-|-
TGTGCCAGCAGCTTGCGGGACGACAAGTACGAGCAGTACTTC
CASSLRDDKYEQYF
>TRBJ2-2|TRBV27|-|-
TGTGCCAGCAGCCCAACTAACACCGGGGAGCTGTTTTTT
CASSPTNTGELFF
>TRBJ2-7|TRBV18|-|-
TGTGCCAGCTCGCGTCGTAAGAGTGAGGAGCAGTACTTC
CASSRRKSEEQYF
>TRBJ2-7|TRBV30|TRBD1|-
TGTGCCTGGAGCTGGGGGACAGCGGACGAGCAGTACTTC
CAWSWGTADEQYF
>TRBJ2-2|TRBV29-1|-|-
TGCAGCTACCGGGAGACGAACACCGGGGAGCTGTTTTTT
CSYRETNTGELFF
>TRBJ1-2|TRBV6-1|TRBD1|-
TGTGCCAGCATTTCGACAGGGCGGACTAACTATGGCTACACCTTC
CASISTGRTNYGYTF
>TRBJ2-2|TRBV27|-|-
TGTGCCAGCAGTTTCTCAGCCCAAGGAGGGTACACCGGGGAGCTGTTTTTT
CASSFSAQGGYTGELFF
>TRBJ1-4|TRBV7-2|-|-
TGTGCCAGCACCTCTGAGTCTGGACAGTCTAATGAAAAACTGTTTTTT
CASTSESGQSNEKLFF
>TRBJ2-4|TRBV5-1|-|-
TGCGCCAGCAGCTTTGAACCTAATCAACGGGCCAAAAACATTCAGTACTTC
CASSFEPNQRAKNIQYF
>TRBJ1-3|TRBV20-1|TRBD1|once
TGCAGTGGAAGACAGGGTAACACCATATATTTT
CSGRQGNTIYF
>TRBJ2-2|TRBV9|TRBD2|-
TGTGCCAGCAGCGTATCAGGCGGGAGCACCGGGGAGCTGTTTTTT
CASSVSGGSTGELFF
>TRBJ2-3|TRBV5-5|-|-
TGTGCCAGCAGCTTGGCCGGGGGGCAGGGTCTAGGCACAGATACGCAGTATTTT
CASSLAGGQGLGTDTQYF
>TRBJ1-4|TRBV5-6|-|-
TGTGCCAGCAGCTTGGAACAGATTAATGAAAAACTGTTTTTT
CASSLEQINEKLFF
>TRBJ1-2|TRBV4-2|-|-
TGTGCCAGCAGCCCGCAGGGCTATGGCTACACCTTC
CASSPQGYGYTF
>TRBJ1-1|TRBV9|TRBD1|-
TGTGCCAGCAGCGTAGAGGACAGGGCTTGGACTGAAGCTTTCTTT
CASSVEDRAWTEAFF
>TRBJ1-2|TRBV18|TRBD1|-
TGTGCCAGCTCTGGGACAGGGGGCGGATTTGGCTACACCTTC
CASSGTGGGFGYTF
>TRBJ2-7|TRBV27|-|-
TGTGCCAGCAGTGTCCGGGACACTTGGTACTTC
CASSVRDTWYF
>TRBJ2-6|TRBV19|-|-
TGTGCCTGGACATCCCCCAAGGGTGCTGGGGCCAACGTCCTGACTTTC
CAWTSPKGAGANVLTF
>TRBJ2-7|TRBV29-1|-|-
TGCAGCGTTGAAGCCGAACAGGGTTCGAGCTCCTACGAGCAGTACTTC
CSVEAEQGSSSYEQYF
>TRBJ2-3|TRBV9|TRBD1|-
TGTGCCAGCAGCGTTACAGGGGCGAGCACAGATACGCAGTATTTT
CASSVTGASTDTQYF
>TRBJ1-1|TRBV9|TRBD1|-
TGTGCCAGCAGCGGAGCGACAGGGGGCGGGCGAGGGACTGAAGCTTTCTTT
CASSGATGGGRGTEAFF
>TRBJ2-3|TRBV19|-|-
TGTGCCAGTAGGAGTGGGACTCGATTCTACACAGATACGCAGTATTTT
CASRSGTRFYTDTQYF
>TRBJ2-5|TRBV6-5|TRBD2|-
TGTGCCAGCACCCTAGCGGGAGGGCCGAGAGAGACCCAGTACTTC
CASTLAGGPRETQYF
>TRBJ2-3|TRBV7-2|TRBD2|-
TGTGCCAGCAGCTTAGCGCTTCTAGCGGGAGGGCTAGATACAGATACGCAGTATTTT
CASSLALLAGGLDTDTQYF
>TRBJ2-7|TRBV7-9|TRBD2|-
TGTGCCAGCAGCTTAGAAGGTGGGGACTACCCCTTCTACTCCTACGAGCAGTACTTC
CASSLEGGDYPFYSYEQYF
>TRBJ2-7|TRBV20-1|-|-
TGCAGTGCTAACCGAGTAGACGAGCAGTACTTC
CSANRVDEQYF
>TRBJ2-4|TRBV28|-|-
TGTGCCAGCAGTCCCCTAGGAGCGAACATTCAGTACTTC
CASSPLGANIQYF
>TRBJ2-1|TRBV6-5|TRBD2|-
TGTGCCAGCAGTTCGCCGGGACTAGCGGGAGTAGGTGAGCAGTTCTTC
CASSSPGLAGVGEQFF
>TRBJ2-3|TRBV7-8|-|-
TGTGCCAGCAGCGCAAGACAGTCCCTCACAGATACGCAGTATTTT
CASSARQSLTDTQYF
>TRBJ1-2|TRBV27|TRBD1|once
TGTGCCAGCAGTTCAGACAGGGCGTATGGCTACACCTTC
CASSSDRAYGYTF
>TRBJ2-7|TRBV19|-|-
TGTGCCAGTAGTTCCAGGGACGAGCAGTACTTC
CASSSRDEQYF
>TRBJ1-1|TRBV6-4|TRBD1|-
TGTGCCAGCAGGGGACAGGGGGACACTGAAGCTTTCTTT
CASRGQGDTEAFF
>TRBJ2-2|TRBV2|-|-
TGTGCCAGCAGTGGGGGATACACAGGGAGAGGCACCGGGGAGCTGTTTTTT
CASSGGYTGRGTGELFF
>TRBJ2-7|TRBV7-9|-|once
TGTGCCAGCAGCTTAAGGGACATCAGCTCCTACGAGCAGTACTTC
CASSLRDISSYEQYF
>TRBJ2-5|TRBV30|-|-
TGTGCCTGGAGTCCCCGGGGAAAACAAGAGACCCAGTACTTC
CAWSPRGKQETQYF
>TRBJ2-7|TRBV30|TRBD1|-
TGTGCCTGGAGTGTACTGGCAGGGGGCGAGCAGTACTTC
CAWSVLAGGEQYF
>TRBJ2-3|TRBV7-3|TRBD2|-
TGTGCCAGCAGCCCCGCTAGCGGAGTGGGCACAGATACGCAGTATTTT
CASSPASGVGTDTQYF
>TRBJ2-1|TRBV9|-|-
TGTGCCAGCAGCGTAGATGGCAGAAGCTCCTACAATGAGCAGTTCTTC
CASSVDGRSSYNEQFF
>TRBJ1-3|TRBV9|-|-
TGTGCCAGCAGCGTATCAGGTGACTCTGGAAACACCATATATTTT
CASSVSGDSGNTIYF